The rows below give T cell receptor beta chains drawn from one sample of a study of cytomegalovirus exposure and HLA in healthy donors. The repertoire was sequenced with immunoSEQ multiplex PCR; TCRdb's copy has only in-frame clones and lacks some. Seen here are roughly 99,000 clones, roughly 70% observed once, and the top ten hold 1.5% to 2%. The sequencing input was PBMCs. These receptors all come from a male donor in good health and CMV-seronegative. CDR3s include the opening cysteine and the closing phenylalanine or tryptophan. Fields, in order: J gene, clone size, D gene, V gene, CDR3 DNA, CDR3 protein. A D gene is named only where the DNA matches it firmly. Expanded clones get a size class; other rows say once, few or many, or leave the size out.

>TRBJ2-7|-|TRBD2|TRBV27
TGTGCCAGCAGTTTTTCTAGCGGGAGTTACGAGCAGTACTTC
CASSFSSGSYEQYF
>TRBJ2-1|few|TRBD2|TRBV2
TGTGCCAGCAGTGTGGGTCGAGCGGGAGGATACAATGAGCAGTTCTTC
CASSVGRAGGYNEQFF
>TRBJ2-5|few|TRBD1|TRBV27
TGTGCCAGCAGTTCCCGGGACAGGGTGTTTGTCGGGACCCAGTACTTC
CASSSRDRVFVGTQYF
>TRBJ1-4|-|-|TRBV5-1
TGCGCCAGCAGCTTGGCCAGGGGAGATGAAAAACTGTTTTTT
CASSLARGDEKLFF
>TRBJ2-1|-|-|TRBV12-2
TGTGCAAGTCGCTTAATAACCGGGACTAGTCCTCAATATGAGCAGTTCTTC
CASRLITGTSPQYEQFF
>TRBJ2-7|-|-|TRBV29-1
TGCAGCGTTGAAGGAGCGGCAGGGGCCGTCCCCTACGAGCAGTACTTC
CSVEGAAGAVPYEQYF
>TRBJ1-4|few|TRBD1|TRBV7-6
TGTGCCAGCAGCCTCCTTCCCCCGGGACAGAGAAATGAAAAACTGTTTTTT
CASSLLPPGQRNEKLFF
>TRBJ2-3|-|TRBD2|TRBV30
TGTGCCTGGAGGGAGGGACTAGCGGGAGAAGCAGATACGCAGTATTTT
CAWREGLAGEADTQYF
>TRBJ2-5|-|-|TRBV30
TGTGCCTGGAAGGAGAATTGGGACACGAAAGAGACCCAGTACTTC
CAWKENWDTKETQYF
>TRBJ2-1|-|-|TRBV6-5
TGTGCCAGCAGTTACTCAGGCGGCAGCTCCTACAATGAGCAGTTCTTC
CASSYSGGSSYNEQFF
>TRBJ2-7|-|TRBD2|TRBV7-8
TGTGCCAGCAGCTTGGCGGGAGGGGATTATTACGAGCAGTACTTC
CASSLAGGDYYEQYF
>TRBJ2-5|-|TRBD2|TRBV7-7
TGTGCCAGCAGCTTATCGGGAGGGCTTCAAGAGACCCAGTACTTC
CASSLSGGLQETQYF
>TRBJ2-4|few|-|TRBV28
TGTGCCACCTCCCCCCCGGGAGCGTTAAACATTCAGTACTTC
CATSPPGALNIQYF
>TRBJ1-2|-|TRBD1|TRBV7-2
TGTGCCAGCAGCGGGCGGGGACAGGGACTCTACCGATTCTCTGGCTACACCTTC
CASSGRGQGLYRFSGYTF
>TRBJ2-1|-|TRBD1|TRBV30
TGTGCCTGGAGAGGACAGGGTGGGTACAATGAGCAGTTCTTC
CAWRGQGGYNEQFF
>TRBJ1-5|-|TRBD1|TRBV15
TGTGCCACCAGCAGAGGGACAGGGAAGAATCAGCCCCAGCATTTT
CATSRGTGKNQPQHF
>TRBJ1-1|few|TRBD1|TRBV15
TGTGCCACCAAGTATGGTGGGACAGGGGCTAATGAAGCTTTCTTT
CATKYGGTGANEAFF
>TRBJ1-1|-|-|TRBV6-6
TGTGCCAGCAGTTACTCGGGAGGGCAGGGTCGAGCTTTCTTT
CASSYSGGQGRAFF
>TRBJ2-7|-|TRBD1|TRBV7-7
TGTGCCAGCAGCTCCGGGACAGGGGTTGGTAACGAGCAGTACTTC
CASSSGTGVGNEQYF
>TRBJ1-1|-|TRBD1|TRBV11-2
TGTGCCAGCAGCCTGGGACAGAGGGCTTTCTTT
CASSLGQRAFF
>TRBJ2-3|-|TRBD2|TRBV25-1
TGTGCCAGCTCAAGGGGCCGGGGACTAGCGGGAGGAGCAGATACGCAGTATTTT
CASSRGRGLAGGADTQYF
>TRBJ2-7|few|TRBD1|TRBV5-5
TGTGCCAGCAGCTATAGACAGGGACCATACGAGCAGTACTTC
CASSYRQGPYEQYF
>TRBJ2-5|-|TRBD2|TRBV6-5
TGTGCCAGCAGCACAGCGGGGGTCTCCCAAGAGACCCAGTACTTC
CASSTAGVSQETQYF
>TRBJ1-4|-|TRBD1|TRBV10-1
TGCGCCAGCAGTGAGAGAGGGACAGGGGTAAGATGTAATGAAAAACTGTTTTTT
CASSERGTGVRCNEKLFF
>TRBJ2-1|-|TRBD2|TRBV27
TGTGCCAGCAGTTTAGGCTCGGGGGGTCTATGGTCCTACAATGAGCAGTTCTTC
CASSLGSGGLWSYNEQFF
>TRBJ2-2|-|-|TRBV7-3
TGTGCCAGCAGCAAGGGACTTCCGAACACCGGGGAGCTGTTTTTT
CASSKGLPNTGELFF
>TRBJ1-2|few|-|TRBV5-1
TGCGCCAGCAGCCACGGAACAGGGCAATTGTGGGGCTACACCTTC
CASSHGTGQLWGYTF
>TRBJ2-1|-|TRBD2|TRBV4-3
TGCGCCAGCAGCCAAGAACCTAGCGGGGGCTACAATGAGCAGTTCTTC
CASSQEPSGGYNEQFF
>TRBJ2-7|-|TRBD1|TRBV18
TGTGCCAGCTCACCGGGGGGACAGGGCTACGAGCAGTACTTC
CASSPGGQGYEQYF
>TRBJ2-7|-|-|TRBV7-8
TGTGCCAGCAGCTCTAAACAGGCCCCCGGTTACGAGCAGTACTTC
CASSSKQAPGYEQYF
>TRBJ2-1|-|-|TRBV7-6
TGTGCCAGCAGCCCGCCCATCCAGGGGCCTACAATTGAGCAGTTCTTC
CASSPPIQGPTIEQFF
>TRBJ1-1|-|-|TRBV19
TGTGCCAGCAGTGGGCAGCTGAACACTGAAGCTTTCTTT
CASSGQLNTEAFF
>TRBJ2-2|-|TRBD2|TRBV5-1
TGCGCCAGCAGCGGGACTAGCGGGGTCACCGGGGAGCTGTTTTTT
CASSGTSGVTGELFF
>TRBJ2-1|-|-|TRBV14
TGTGCCAGCAGCCGTAACAGCCATGAGCAGTTCTTC
CASSRNSHEQFF
>TRBJ2-3|-|TRBD2|TRBV4-1
TGCGCCAGCAGCCTCGGGACTAGCGGGAGTTTGAATACGCAGTATTTT
CASSLGTSGSLNTQYF
>TRBJ1-1|-|-|TRBV6-5
TGTGCCAGCAGAAACAACGGGGGGGGGCTCACTGAAGCTTTCTTT
CASRNNGGGLTEAFF
>TRBJ2-1|-|TRBD2|TRBV4-3
TGCGCCAGCAGCCGGTATCTAGCGGGAGGTTCCAATTTTCAGCAGTTCTTC
CASSRYLAGGSNFQQFF
>TRBJ1-5|few|-|TRBV6-5
TGTGCCAGCAGCTCCGGGACAACCGATCAGCCCCAGCATTTT
CASSSGTTDQPQHF
>TRBJ1-1|-|-|TRBV6-5
TGTGCCAGCAGTTACCTGGGGGCTAGAACTGAAGCTTTCTTT
CASSYLGARTEAFF
>TRBJ1-1|-|-|TRBV30
TGTGCCTGGAGTGTTATGCTCAGGGGCTCAGCTTTCTTT
CAWSVMLRGSAFF
>TRBJ1-2|-|TRBD1|TRBV15
TGTGCCACCAGCAGAGATCGAGGACAGGGGTCTGGCTACACCTTC
CATSRDRGQGSGYTF
>TRBJ2-1|once|TRBD1|TRBV27
TGTGCCAGCAGTTTATCCGTTTTTCAGAGGGGGCCTGGGTATGAGCAGTTCTTC
CASSLSVFQRGPGYEQFF
>TRBJ2-3|-|-|TRBV9
TGTGCCAGCAGCGAGATGAGAGGGACAGATACGCAGTATTTT
CASSEMRGTDTQYF
>TRBJ1-1|-|-|TRBV28
TGTGCCAGCAGCAGGATGAGGGTCACTGAAGCTTTCTTT
CASSRMRVTEAFF
>TRBJ1-1|few|-|TRBV6-5
TGTGCCAGCAGTTCGTCCCAGTGGAACACTGAAGCTTTCTTT
CASSSSQWNTEAFF
>TRBJ1-1|few|TRBD1|TRBV7-2
TGTGCCAGCAGCACCATGGGACAGGTTAGCCAAGCTTTCTTT
CASSTMGQVSQAFF
>TRBJ1-1|-|-|TRBV18
TGTGCCAGCTCACCACCCTGGGGGGGATCCACTGAAGCTTTCTTT
CASSPPWGGSTEAFF